A selection of T cell receptor beta chains follows, all from one sample in a study of blood T cell repertoires in COVID-19. Sequenced by immunoSEQ multiplex PCR; TCRdb stores in-frame clones only, minus some. The sample holds over 100,000 clones; 84% are singletons and the top ten take roughly 8.2%. What was sequenced was peripheral blood. The receptors stem from a woman of 80 years or more with active or convalescent COVID-19. Each CDR3 is given with its conserved first and last residue. The D gene is left open where the match is weak. Only some rows state a clone size, as once, few, many or a class for expanded clones.

J	size	V	D	DNA	CDR3
TRBJ1-6	-	TRBV4-1	-	TGCGCCACCGAGATCGGAAGGGAGAATTCACCCCTCCACTTT	CATEIGRENSPLHF
TRBJ1-4	-	TRBV19	-	TGTGCCAGTAGTGTACAGGCAACTAATGAAAAACTGTTTTTT	CASSVQATNEKLFF
TRBJ2-7	few	TRBV18	-	TGTGCCAGCTCACCACCGACAGGATCTGGGTTGGATGGCGAGCAGTACTTC	CASSPPTGSGLDGEQYF
TRBJ1-2	-	TRBV6-5	-	TGTGCCAGCAGTCCAGAACCCAACTATGGCTACACCTTC	CASSPEPNYGYTF
TRBJ1-2	-	TRBV9	TRBD1	TGTGCCAGCAGCGTATCCCCGGGACAGGGAGGGAGCTATGGCTACACCTTC	CASSVSPGQGGSYGYTF
TRBJ1-1	-	TRBV3-1/TRBV3-2	-	TGTGCCAGCAGCCGTTCAGAGGGCGCTGAAGCTTTCTTT	CASSRSEGAEAFF
TRBJ1-2	-	TRBV6-5	-	TGTGCCAGCAGTTACAAGGGGGTTTATGGCTACACCTTC	CASSYKGVYGYTF
TRBJ2-1	-	TRBV3-1/TRBV3-2	-	TGTGCCAGCAGCCAAGACAGGGGCAGCTCCTACAATGAGCAGTTCTTC	CASSQDRGSSYNEQFF
TRBJ1-2	-	TRBV6-2/TRBV6-3	-	TGTGCCAGCAGTTACGAACAGTTCGCGGGCTACACCTTC	CASSYEQFAGYTF
TRBJ2-1	-	TRBV27	TRBD2	TGTGCCACGACGAGACTAGCGGGAGTACTCAATGAGCAGTTCTTC	CATTRLAGVLNEQFF
TRBJ2-1	-	TRBV5-1	TRBD2	TGCGCCAGCAGCTTGGGGCCCCTAGCGGGAGGGCCTGGGGAGCAGTTCTTC	CASSLGPLAGGPGEQFF
TRBJ2-7	-	TRBV29-1	TRBD2	TGCAGCGTTGGCCTAGCGGGAGAGTACGAGCAGTACTTC	CSVGLAGEYEQYF
TRBJ2-7	-	TRBV5-4	TRBD2	TGTGCCAGCAGCCCGGCGACTAGCGGGCCCCCTTACGAGCAGTACTTC	CASSPATSGPPYEQYF
TRBJ2-7	-	TRBV5-1	-	TGCGCCAGCAGCTTTCCACAGGGCCGGTCCTACGAGCAGTACTTC	CASSFPQGRSYEQYF
TRBJ2-5	-	TRBV12-5	-	TGTGCTAGTGGTTTTTATGGCGGAGAGACCCAGTACTTC	CASGFYGGETQYF
TRBJ2-7	-	TRBV7-9	-	TGTGCCAGCAGCCGCGGGCCCTACGGGCAATACGAGCAGTACTTC	CASSRGPYGQYEQYF
TRBJ2-7	-	TRBV29-1	TRBD2	TGCAGCGTTGGGGTGACTAGCGGGACCTACGAGCAGTACTTC	CSVGVTSGTYEQYF
TRBJ1-2	-	TRBV19	-	TGTGCCAGTAGTACCGGGACACGCTATGGCTACACCTTC	CASSTGTRYGYTF
TRBJ2-7	-	TRBV27	TRBD2	TGTGCCAGCAGTGCTAGCGGGGTGAGCTCCTACGAGCAGTACTTC	CASSASGVSSYEQYF
TRBJ1-1	-	TRBV5-5	TRBD1	TGTGCCAGCAGCTGGGCTTTCCAGGGGGGGAACACTGAAGCTTTCTTT	CASSWAFQGGNTEAFF
TRBJ2-1	-	TRBV7-8	TRBD1	TGTGCCAGCAGCTCCTTACAGGGGGCTAATGAGCAGTTCTTC	CASSSLQGANEQFF
TRBJ2-2	-	TRBV19	-	TGTGCCAGTATTTCCCGGGGCCGGGGGACCGGGGAGCTGTTTTTT	CASISRGRGTGELFF
TRBJ2-3	-	TRBV27	TRBD2	TGTGCCAGCAAGCCGGGAGGCTGGGCAGATACGCAGTATTTT	CASKPGGWADTQYF
TRBJ2-1	-	TRBV4-1	TRBD1	TGCGCCAGCAGCCATCGACAGGGGGCGCCCTACAATGAGCAGTTCTTC	CASSHRQGAPYNEQFF
TRBJ2-7	few	TRBV27	TRBD1	TGTGCCAGCAGCACAGGGGGCGAGCAGTACTTC	CASSTGGEQYF
TRBJ1-2	-	TRBV7-7	-	TGTGCTAGCAGCTACCAGAAGGGAGAAATAGCTTGGGGCTACACCTTC	CASSYQKGEIAWGYTF
TRBJ1-2	-	TRBV3-1/TRBV3-2	-	TGTGCCGCGGGATTAGCTTATGGCTACACCTTC	CAAGLAYGYTF
TRBJ2-1	-	TRBV19	-	TGTGCCAGTAGTACAGGGGCCCTCTACAATGAGCAGTTCTTC	CASSTGALYNEQFF
TRBJ2-1	-	TRBV28	-	TGTGCCAGCAGTTTATACAGGGCCTACAATGAGCAGTTCTTC	CASSLYRAYNEQFF